The clone carrying this T cell receptor (beta chain) was detected only a few times. Its specificity is unknown. Germline CDR1 is MNHEY and CDR2 is SMNVEV (reference sequence). V lost 0 bases, J lost 2 bases, and 14 bases lay in between. The CDR3 covers 17 residues. These data belong to a study of CD8 T cells in ankylosing spondylitis. Regarding the study as a whole: A TCR beta motif made of about eight highly homologous variants seemed typical of ankylosing spondylitis blood.

TCRdb ran MiXCR on the 5' RACE reads and lists one entry per CDR3 protein. The sample lists fewer than 250,000 distinct CDR3 sequences; 15% to 20% were seen once. This sequence originates from a male donor with ankylosing spondylitis. Sequencing used blood, either unsorted or a sorted T cell fraction (not recorded which). The rearrangement links TRBV27 to TRBJ2-1; perhaps TRBD1 as D (5 bases). The CDR3 nucleotides are TGTGCCAGCAGTTTATCCTTGGGGCAGGACACCTACAATGAGCAGTTCTTC. It is translated as CASSLSLGQDTYNEQFF.